This passage covers 26 T cell receptor beta chains from one sample sequenced in a study of T cell responses to AZD1222 COVID-19 vaccine. Profiled with immunoSEQ multiplex PCR; TCRdb holds only in-frame clones, not every one. The table shows approximately 150,000 clones, with 80% to 90% occurring only once. The starting material was peripheral blood, obtained on day 0 of AZD1222 vaccination. The source of these receptors is an adult in good health.

This clone was found once. The chain uses TRBV18 and TRBJ1-2, with D maybe TRBD1 (5 bases). Trimming took off 2 bases at V and 7 bases at J, with 14 bases between the two ends. The CDR3 extends over 14 amino acids. The germline V gene has CDR1 KGHSH and CDR2 LQKENI. The CDR3 nucleotides read TGTGCCAGCTCACCAGGAGTCAGGGACTCTGGCTACACCTTC. Translated, it gives CASSPGVRDSGYTF.

This rearrangement joins TRBV3-1 (or the pseudogene TRBV3-2) to TRBJ2-2, with D possibly TRBD2 on 6 matching bases. Trimming left V 1 base short and J 5 bases short, with 11 bases between. This CDR3 is 15 amino acids long. Germline CDR1 LGHDT, CDR2 YNNKEL (reference sequence). In DNA, the CDR3 is TGTGCCAGCAGCCAAGTCGGGAGTCTAACCGGGGAGCTGTTTTTT. Its translation: CASSQVGSLTGELFF.

The gene calls are TRBV27 and TRBJ1-2; tentative D call: TRBD1 (6 bases). Trimming left V 3 bases short and J 3 bases short, with 11 bases between. CDR3 length: 14 residues. The V gene's germline CDR1 is MNHEY and CDR2 SMNVEV (reference sequence). The CDR3 reads CASSFRDTYYGYTF. The CDR3 DNA reads as TGTGCCAGCAGTTTTAGGGACACCTACTATGGCTACACCTTC.

The chain couples TRBV6-5 to TRBJ1-2, with D perhaps TRBD1 (5 bases). The germline V and J ends were trimmed by 0 bases and 4 bases, with 9 bases remaining between them. CDR3 length equals 14 residues. CDR1 and CDR2 from the germline V gene are MNHEY and SVGAGI. CDR3: CASSYSGVSYGYTF. The CDR3 DNA reads TGTGCCAGCAGTTACTCAGGGGTTTCCTATGGCTACACCTTC.

The J gene is TRBJ1-1, the V gene TRBV28; TRBD1 matches at 8 bases. V shed 7 bases and J 1 base; nucleotides not matched to a gene: 5. The germline CDR1 and CDR2 sequences are MDHEN and SYDVKM. This CDR3 contains 14 residues. CDR3 bases: TGTGCCAGCACCCCCGGGACAGGGAACACTGAAGCTTTCTTT. Translating gives CASTPGTGNTEAFF.

In this sample, this clone turned up once. The CDR3 DNA reads TGTGCCAGCAGCTTAGATATAAAGGACATTGGAGGCGCCTATAATTCACCCCTCCACTTT. Encoded protein: CASSLDIKDIGGAYNSPLHF. The V and J genes are TRBV11-3 and TRBJ1-6; perhaps TRBD1 as D (5 bases). V lost 0 bases, J lost 2 bases, and 20 bases lay in between. Germline CDR1 SGHNT, CDR2 YENEEA. The CDR3 extends over 20 amino acids.

The chain is built from TRBV11-2 and TRBJ2-5; D gene uncertain. Trimming took off 0 bases at V and 1 base at J, with 6 bases between the two ends. The CDR3 sequence is 14 residues long. From germline, CDR1 is SGHAT and CDR2 FQNNGV. This chain's CDR3 is CASSLEAAQETQYF. CDR3 DNA: TGTGCCAGCAGCTTAGAGGCAGCCCAAGAGACCCAGTACTTC.

V is TRBV5-6 and J is TRBJ2-4; D remains ambiguous. Per the germline V gene, CDR1 is SGHDT and CDR2 is YYEEEE. The CDR3 contains 14 residues. Trimming stripped 0 bases from V and 5 bases from J, with 9 bases between. The CDR3 protein is CASSLVPDENIQYF. As DNA, the CDR3 is TGTGCCAGCAGCTTGGTTCCAGACGAAAACATTCAGTACTTC.

CDR3: CASSQVWSGGSGTDTQYF. The CDR3 nucleotides are TGTGCCAGCAGCCAAGTTTGGAGCGGGGGGAGTGGCACAGATACGCAGTATTTT. This chain links TRBV4-2 with TRBJ2-3, with 9 bases matching TRBD2. This CDR3 is built from 18 residues. Germline V gene lookup returns CDR1 LGHNA and CDR2 YNFKEQ. V was pared by 1 base and J by 1 base, with 9 bases of the junction left unmatched.

In this sample, this clone turned up a few times. CDR3 bases: TGTGCCAGCAGCGTAGCTGAGAGGAGGTTCACCTTC. It translates to CASSVAERRFTF. V gene TRBV9 combines with J gene TRBJ1-2; D call uncertain. Between the trimmed V and J ends, which lost 0 bases and 13 bases, there was a span of 13 bases. CDR3 length equals 12 residues. CDR1 and CDR2 from the germline V gene are SGDLS and YYNGEE.

The rearrangement joins TRBV28 to TRBJ1-6, with a tentative D call TRBD1 (6 bases). CDR1 and CDR2 from the germline V gene are MDHEN and SYDVKM. V lost 6 bases, J lost 6 bases, and 15 bases lay in between. The CDR3 sequence is 15 residues long. CDR3 bases: TGTGCCAGCAGACCCTCGGACAGACTTAATTCACCCCTCCACTTT. Translation: CASRPSDRLNSPLHF.

The J gene is TRBJ2-7, the V gene TRBV6-5; D remains ambiguous. Germline V lookup: CDR1 MNHEY, CDR2 SVGAGI. This CDR3 has 11 amino acids. With 4 bases removed from V and 2 bases from J, the gap between germline ends came to 3 bases. The CDR3 protein is CASSSAYEQYF. The CDR3 nucleotides are TGTGCCAGCAGTTCCGCCTACGAGCAGTACTTC.

This sequence joins TRBV2 and TRBJ2-7; either TRBD1 or TRBD2 may fit D (5 bases each). V lost 2 bases and J lost 3, with 14 bases in between. The CDR3 extends over 15 amino acids. CDR1 is SNHLY and CDR2 is FYNNEI in the germline V gene. CDR3 in DNA: TGTGCCAGCAGTGAACACGAGGGGCGTCTCTACGAGCAGTACTTC. Amino acids: CASSEHEGRLYEQYF.

The CDR3 DNA follows: TGCGCCAGCACCACACCGAAAACCAAGGGAGCTTTCTTT. It yields the protein CASTTPKTKGAFF. The rearrangement joins TRBV4-1 to TRBJ1-1; D not resolved. CDR1 is MGHRA, CDR2 YSYEKL, per germline. The V and J ends lost 7 bases and 10 bases respectively, with 19 bases between them. This CDR3 has 13 amino acids.

The chain's CDR3 is CASSPQEAGPGQPQHF. Written as DNA, the CDR3 is TGTGCCAGCAGCCCCCAGGAGGCAGGTCCGGGTCAGCCCCAGCATTTT. The chain has TRBV21-1 and TRBJ1-5. TRBV21-1 is recorded as a pseudogene. There are 16 residues in the CDR3.

The V and J genes are TRBV28 and TRBJ2-1; D not certain. The germline V gene has CDR1 MDHEN and CDR2 SYDVKM. The CDR3 loop spans 13 amino acids. The V gene lost 5 bases and the J gene lost 7 bases, with 12 bases spanning the gap. CDR3 DNA sequence: TGTGCCAGCAGTCTCATCGAGAAGAATGAGCAGTTCTTC. Its protein is CASSLIEKNEQFF. The full variable domain, completed using reference TRBV28 and TRBJ2-1, is DVKVTQSSRYLVKRTGEKVFLECVQDMDHENMFWYRQDPGLGLRLIYFSYDVKMKEKGDIPEGYSVSREKKERFSLILESASTNQTSMYLCASSLIEKNEQFFGPGTRLTVL.

This sequence joins TRBV24-1 and TRBJ1-2, with D hard to call. The V end lost 9 bases, the J end lost 7 bases, and 20 bases lay between the germline ends. The CDR3 contains 14 residues. Germline V gives CDR1 KGHDR, CDR2 SFDVKD. Written as DNA, the CDR3 is TGTGCCACCCCCTCGTGGGTCGGAATAGCTGGCTACACCTTC. Amino acids: CATPSWVGIAGYTF.

The chain recombines TRBV6-6 with TRBJ2-7; D remains ambiguous. V gave up 6 bases and J gave up 9 bases, with 12 bases separating them. Germline lookup yields CDR1 MNHNY and CDR2 SVGAGI (reference sequence). This CDR3 region has 11 residues. The CDR3 protein is CASSHQTSQYF. In DNA form, the CDR3 reads TGTGCCAGCAGCCACCAGACATCGCAGTACTTC.

The rearrangement joins TRBV29-1 to TRBJ1-3, with a weak D call TRBD1 (5 bases). This CDR3 contains 13 residues. Deletions cut 2 bases from V and 4 bases from J, with 9 bases between. In germline, CDR1 is SQVTM, CDR2 ANQGSEA. This chain's CDR3 is CSVEPGSGNTIYF. As DNA, the CDR3 is TGCAGCGTTGAACCAGGGTCGGGAAACACCATATATTTT.

The V gene is TRBV4-3, the J gene TRBJ2-5, with 9 nucleotides matching TRBD2. Losses at the gene ends were 1 base for V and 4 bases for J; bases not matched to a gene: 7. The CDR3 covers 16 residues. Germline V lookup: CDR1 LGHNA, CDR2 YSLEER. Here the CDR3 DNA reads TGCGCCAGCAGCCAAGGTAGCGGGAGCTGGGGAGAGACCCAGTACTTC. Its protein is CASSQGSGSWGETQYF.

The chain carries TRBV4-3 and TRBJ1-2; D is uncertain. Looked up from germline, CDR1 is LGHNA and CDR2 is YSLEER. This CDR3 is 14 amino acids long. Trimming pared 3 bases from V and 0 bases from J, leaving 8 bases between. The CDR3: CASSQGYTNYGYTF. CDR3 bases: TGCGCCAGCAGCCAGGGGTACACTAACTATGGCTACACCTTC.

The chain couples TRBV11-3 to TRBJ1-1; D call uncertain. With 5 bases removed from V and 3 bases from J, the gap between germline ends came to 10 bases. Germline values: CDR1 SGHNT, CDR2 YENEEA. The CDR3 has 13 residues. In DNA form, the CDR3 reads TGTGCCAGCAGCCTCAACGGGGACACTGAAGCTTTCTTT. The encoded protein is CASSLNGDTEAFF.

The chain joins TRBV10-2 to TRBJ1-2, with unresolved D. The V gene lost 3 bases and the J gene lost 2 bases, with 16 bases spanning the gap. Germline values: CDR1 WSHSY, CDR2 SAAADI. CDR3 length: 16 amino acids. The CDR3 nucleotides are TGCGCCAGCAGTGAAGGCAGTGCAGGAGCGAACTATGGCTACACCTTC. It specifies CASSEGSAGANYGYTF.

J is TRBJ1-2 and V is TRBV7-2, with unresolved D. Trimming shortened V by 3 bases and J by 4 bases, and 15 bases separated the two germline ends. The CDR3 length is 15 residues. The germline V gene encodes CDR1 SGHTA and CDR2 FQGNSA. The CDR3 nucleotides read TGTGCCAGCAGCTTTTTTTTGTCGGATTCCTATGGCTACACCTTC. It translates to CASSFFLSDSYGYTF.

The gene calls are TRBV6-1 and TRBJ2-7; no clear D gene. The CDR3 spans 11 residues. V was pared by 8 bases and J by 6 bases, with 11 bases between. Germline assignment: CDR1 MNHNS and CDR2 SASEGT. This CDR3 reads CASLGWGEQYF. CDR3 in DNA: TGTGCCAGCTTAGGGTGGGGCGAGCAGTACTTC.

V usage is TRBV7-9 and J usage is TRBJ2-3; D is undetermined. This CDR3 is built from 12 residues. The germline V gene has CDR1 SEHNR and CDR2 FQNEAQ (reference sequence). V was pared by 5 bases and J by 0 bases, with 3 bases between. The CDR3: CASSLSTDTQYF. CDR3 sequence (DNA): TGTGCCAGCAGCCTTAGCACAGATACGCAGTATTTT.